The rows below give T cell receptor beta chains drawn from one sample of a study of human T cells and chemical hapten exposure. Each CDR3 protein gets one entry after TCRdb re-called the RACE reads with MiXCR. Of roughly 200,000 distinct CDR3 sequences listed, under 25% were seen once; the top ten hold roughly 2.3%. The sequencing here drew on whole blood, taken in connection with sensitization to the hapten diphenylcyclopropenone (DPC). These receptors came from a woman in her thirties or forties with alopecia areata. Some clones in this sample may be carry-over from other donors' samples. Both conserved end residues are part of each CDR3. Each record gives: D gene, V gene, clone size, J gene, CDR3 DNA, CDR3 protein. The D gene is left open where the match is weak. Rows give clone size only sometimes, using once, few, many, or a class for an expanded clone.

>NA|TRBV5-1|NA|TRBJ2-5
TGCGCCAGCAGCCAGGGGGGACGGTACCAAGAGACCCAGTACTTC
CASSQGGRYQETQYF
>NA|TRBV6-2/TRBV6-3|NA|TRBJ1-5
TGTGCCAGCAGTTATGAAGGACAGCCCCAGCATTTT
CASSYEGQPQHF
>TRBD1|TRBV5-6|many|TRBJ1-1
TGTGCCAGCAGCTTGAGCCCAGGGGGCGTTTCAACTGAAGCTTTCTTT
CASSLSPGGVSTEAFF
>TRBD2|TRBV7-2|few|TRBJ2-1
TGTGCCAGCAGCTTAGTAGGACTAGCGGCTTCCTACAATGAGCAGTTCTTC
CASSLVGLAASYNEQFF
>TRBD2|TRBV10-3|few|TRBJ2-1
TGTGCCATCAGTGAGTCGTTGGGGACTAGCGGGTACAATGAGCAGTTCTTC
CAISESLGTSGYNEQFF
>NA|TRBV20-1|few|TRBJ2-7
TGCAGTGCTACTAGGACAGCCAAGGACGAGCAGTACTTC
CSATRTAKDEQYF
>TRBD1|TRBV5-1|NA|TRBJ1-1
TGCGCCAGCAGCTCTTACAAGGGGGCCGGTGAAGCTTTCTTT
CASSSYKGAGEAFF
>NA|TRBV28|NA|TRBJ2-7
TGTGCCAGCAGTTTACGCCCGAGGGGCGAGCAGTACTTC
CASSLRPRGEQYF
>TRBD1|TRBV5-4|NA|TRBJ1-6
TGTGCCAGCAGCATCGGGACAGCTTATAATTCACCCCTCCACTTT
CASSIGTAYNSPLHF
>TRBD2|TRBV3-1|NA|TRBJ2-1
TGTGCCAGCAGCCAAGCGTCTTTACTAGCGGGAGATGAGTTCTTC
CASSQASLLAGDEFF
>NA|TRBV6-6|NA|TRBJ2-3
TGTGCCAGCAGTTACTCCGCCGGGGGGCCCCGGGGTACGCAGTATTTT
CASSYSAGGPRGTQYF
>NA|TRBV18|NA|TRBJ2-6
TGTGCCAGCTCACCACCCAACTCCCTCTCTGGGGCCAACGTCCTGACTTTC
CASSPPNSLSGANVLTF
>TRBD2|TRBV4-3|NA|TRBJ2-1
TGCGCCAGCAGCCAAGCCGGGGGGTCCCATCCTTCCAATGAGCAGTTCTTC
CASSQAGGSHPSNEQFF
>NA|TRBV10-3|few|TRBJ1-4
TGTGCCATCAGCCAGGGGGAAAAACTGTTTTTT
CAISQGEKLFF
>NA|TRBV28|NA|TRBJ1-5
TGTGCCAGCAGCACGGGGGGGGCTAGCAATCAGCCCCAGCATTTT
CASSTGGASNQPQHF
>TRBD2|TRBV5-1|NA|TRBJ2-7
TGCGCCAGCAGCTTGGGGGTACGGACTAGCATCCCCTACGAGCAGTACTTC
CASSLGVRTSIPYEQYF
>NA|TRBV2|NA|TRBJ2-2
TGTGCCAGCAGAAACAGGGTGGACACCGGGGAGCTGTTTTTT
CASRNRVDTGELFF
>TRBD1|TRBV11-2|NA|TRBJ2-6
TGTGCCAGCACCTTGGACAGGGGTTATCGCGGGGCCAACGTCCTGACTTTC
CASTLDRGYRGANVLTF
>TRBD1|TRBV28|NA|TRBJ2-7
TGTGCCAGCATTGGACAGGAGGTCTACGAGCAGTACTTC
CASIGQEVYEQYF
>NA|TRBV2|NA|TRBJ1-2
TGTGCCAGCAGTGTTGGGGCACCAGGCGGCTACACCTTC
CASSVGAPGGYTF
>NA|TRBV5-1|NA|TRBJ1-1
TGCGCCAGCAGCTTGGGGCAGAGCACCATGAACATTGAAGCTTTCTTT
CASSLGQSTMNIEAFF
>NA|TRBV6-5|few|TRBJ2-1
TGTGCCAGCAGTTACTCGAATCTAGTTGCCACCCGGTTCTTC
CASSYSNLVATRFF
>NA|TRBV5-1|NA|TRBJ2-1
TGCGCCAGCAGCTTGGGACTTATCAATGAGCAGTTCTTC
CASSLGLINEQFF
>NA|TRBV20-1|NA|TRBJ2-7
TGCAGTGCTAGAGATCGGTGGTGGTATCAGGGGACCTACGAGCAGTACTTC
CSARDRWWYQGTYEQYF
>NA|TRBV12-3/TRBV12-4|NA|TRBJ1-1
TGTGCCAGCAGTACAGGGCCGGGAACTGAAGCTTTCTTT
CASSTGPGTEAFF
>NA|TRBV20-1|once|TRBJ1-3
TGCAGTGCTAGAGGCGACCCAAACTCTGGAAACACCATATATTTT
CSARGDPNSGNTIYF
>NA|TRBV4-1|NA|TRBJ2-1
TGCGCCAGCCAAATCATTTCAGGCCCAACCCGAGCGAATGAGCAGTTCTTC
CASQIISGPTRANEQFF
>NA|TRBV7-2|many|TRBJ2-7
TGTGCCAGCAGCCCCCATCTAGCGCCCTACGAGCAGTACTTC
CASSPHLAPYEQYF
>NA|TRBV4-1|NA|TRBJ1-4
TGCGCCAGCAGCCAACGGGCTGCAACTAATGAAAAACTGTTTTTT
CASSQRAATNEKLFF
>NA|TRBV7-2|few|TRBJ2-2
TGTGCCAGCAGCTCGTCAGGGATCACCGGGGAGCTGTTTTTT
CASSSSGITGELFF
>NA|TRBV18|few|TRBJ2-7
TGTGCCAGCTCACCACCGGACGGGTACGAGCAGTACTTC
CASSPPDGYEQYF
>NA|TRBV20-1|NA|TRBJ2-7
TGCAGTGCTCCAAGTAGCGGAACCCGCCCTAACGAGCAGTACTTC
CSAPSSGTRPNEQYF
>NA|TRBV28|many|TRBJ1-5
TGTGCCAGCAGGTCAACAGGGTGGCCCCAGCCCCAGCATTTT
CASRSTGWPQPQHF
>NA|TRBV28|NA|TRBJ2-1
TGTGCCATACAGGGCAACAATGAGCAGTTCTTC
CAIQGNNEQFF
>NA|TRBV7-6|NA|TRBJ2-7
TGTGCCAGCAGCGCCACAGGGCACGAGCAGTACTTC
CASSATGHEQYF
>TRBD1|TRBV4-2|NA|TRBJ2-1
TGTGCCAGCAGCCAAGCGGGACAGGGCGCACGGAATGAGCAGTTCTTC
CASSQAGQGARNEQFF
>NA|TRBV10-3|NA|TRBJ1-6
TGTGCCATCACTCCCGGGACAAGCCCCAATTCACCCCTCCACTTT
CAITPGTSPNSPLHF
>NA|TRBV11-2|few|TRBJ2-7
TGTGCCAGCAGCTCCCCCCCTTCAGGGGTCTACGAGCAGTACTTC
CASSSPPSGVYEQYF
>NA|TRBV20-1|NA|TRBJ2-1
TGCAGTGCTAGCATATCAGGGGTCCGCTACAATGAGCAGTTCTTC
CSASISGVRYNEQFF
>NA|TRBV7-2|few|TRBJ1-6
TGTGCCAGCAGCCCGACGGCAGTCTATAATTCACCCCTCCACTTT
CASSPTAVYNSPLHF
>NA|TRBV29-1|NA|TRBJ1-3
TGCAGCGTTGATCTCCTAGAGTCTGGAAACACCATATATTTT
CSVDLLESGNTIYF
>TRBD2|TRBV10-3|few|TRBJ2-7
TGTGCCATCAGTGAGGCGGGACTAGGGGGCGAGCAGTACTTC
CAISEAGLGGEQYF
>TRBD1|TRBV20-1|NA|TRBJ2-7
TGCAGTGCTAGAGGCACAGGGGGTGGTGAGCAGTACTTC
CSARGTGGGEQYF
>TRBD1|TRBV7-2|NA|TRBJ2-7
TGTGCCAGCAGCTCGACAGGGTTGGGTACCTACGAGCAGTACTTC
CASSSTGLGTYEQYF
>TRBD1|TRBV5-1|NA|TRBJ1-4
TGCGCCAGCGGGACAGGGGTAGGAGAACTGTTTTTT
CASGTGVGELFF
>NA|TRBV6-2/TRBV6-3|NA|TRBJ2-7
TGTGCCAGCACCTCCCCCCGGGGTAACTCCTACGAGCAGTACTTC
CASTSPRGNSYEQYF
>NA|TRBV28|few|TRBJ2-7
TGTGCCAGCAGTTTAGGGGAAGTCTCCTACGAGCAGTACTTC
CASSLGEVSYEQYF
>NA|TRBV10-3|few|TRBJ2-7
TGTGCCATCAGTGAAAGGAGTACCGACGAGCAGTACTTC
CAISERSTDEQYF
>NA|TRBV9|many|TRBJ1-6
TGTGCCAGCAGCGCTAACCCAAATAATTCACCCCTCCACTTT
CASSANPNNSPLHF
>TRBD2|TRBV24-1|few|TRBJ2-7
TGTGCCACCAGTGATGGGCTAGCGGGATCCTACGAGCAGTACTTC
CATSDGLAGSYEQYF
>NA|TRBV10-3|few|TRBJ2-7
TGTGCCACACAACCCGAGGGCAGGGGTGGCCACGAGCAGTACTTC
CATQPEGRGGHEQYF
>TRBD1|TRBV20-1|NA|TRBJ1-6
TGCAGTGCCCGACAGGGCTCTACCAATTCACCCCTCCACTTT
CSARQGSTNSPLHF